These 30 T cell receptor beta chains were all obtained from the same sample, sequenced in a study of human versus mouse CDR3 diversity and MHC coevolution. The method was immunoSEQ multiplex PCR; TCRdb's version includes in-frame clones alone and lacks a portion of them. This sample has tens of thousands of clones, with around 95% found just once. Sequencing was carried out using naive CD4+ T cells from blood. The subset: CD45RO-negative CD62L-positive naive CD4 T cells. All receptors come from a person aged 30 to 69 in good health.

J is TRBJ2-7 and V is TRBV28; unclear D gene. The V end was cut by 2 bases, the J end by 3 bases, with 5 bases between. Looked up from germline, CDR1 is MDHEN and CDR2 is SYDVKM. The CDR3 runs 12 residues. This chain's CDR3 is CASSLPLYEQYF. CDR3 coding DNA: TGTGCCAGCAGTTTACCTCTCTACGAGCAGTACTTC.

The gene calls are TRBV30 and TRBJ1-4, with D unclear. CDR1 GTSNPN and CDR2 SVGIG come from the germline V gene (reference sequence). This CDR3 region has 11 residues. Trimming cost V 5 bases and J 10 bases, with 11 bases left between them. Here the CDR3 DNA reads TGTGCCTGGGGTGCGGTTGGAAAACTGTTTTTT. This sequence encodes CAWGAVGKLFF.

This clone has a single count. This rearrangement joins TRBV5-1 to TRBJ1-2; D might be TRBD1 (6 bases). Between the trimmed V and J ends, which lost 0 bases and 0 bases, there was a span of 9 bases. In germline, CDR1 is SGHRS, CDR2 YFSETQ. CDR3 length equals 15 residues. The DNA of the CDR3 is TGCGCCAGCAGCTTGGAGGCAGGGGCTAACTATGGCTACACCTTC. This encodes CASSLEAGANYGYTF.

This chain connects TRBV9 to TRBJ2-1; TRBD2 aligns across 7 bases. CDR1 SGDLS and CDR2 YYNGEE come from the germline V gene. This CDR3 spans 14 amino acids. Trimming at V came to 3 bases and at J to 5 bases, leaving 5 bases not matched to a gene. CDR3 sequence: CASSARLADNEQFF. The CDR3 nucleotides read TGTGCCAGCAGCGCGCGGCTAGCGGACAATGAGCAGTTCTTC.

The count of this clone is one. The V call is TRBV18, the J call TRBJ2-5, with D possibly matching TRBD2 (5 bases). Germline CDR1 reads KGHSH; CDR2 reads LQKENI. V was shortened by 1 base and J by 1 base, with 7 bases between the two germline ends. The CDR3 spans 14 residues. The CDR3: CASSPQDFQETQYF. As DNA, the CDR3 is TGTGCCAGCTCACCACAGGACTTCCAAGAGACCCAGTACTTC.

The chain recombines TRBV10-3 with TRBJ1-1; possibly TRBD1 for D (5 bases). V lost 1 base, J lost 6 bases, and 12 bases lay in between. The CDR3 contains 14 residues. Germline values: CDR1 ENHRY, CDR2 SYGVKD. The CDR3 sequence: CAISEYTGGAEAFF. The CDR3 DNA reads TGTGCCATCAGTGAGTACACAGGAGGGGCTGAAGCTTTCTTT.

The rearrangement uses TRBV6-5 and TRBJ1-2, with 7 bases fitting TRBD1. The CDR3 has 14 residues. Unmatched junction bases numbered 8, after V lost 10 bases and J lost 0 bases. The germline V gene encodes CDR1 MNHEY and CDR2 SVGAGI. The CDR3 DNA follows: TGTGCCATCGGACCGGGACAGCCTAACTATGGCTACACCTTC. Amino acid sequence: CAIGPGQPNYGYTF.

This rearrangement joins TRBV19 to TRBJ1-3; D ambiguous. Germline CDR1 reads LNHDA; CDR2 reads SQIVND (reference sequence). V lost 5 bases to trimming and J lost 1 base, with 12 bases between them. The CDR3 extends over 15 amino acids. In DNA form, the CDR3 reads TGTGCCAGTAGTCCCAGGACTCGGTCTGGAAACACCATATATTTT. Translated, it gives CASSPRTRSGNTIYF.

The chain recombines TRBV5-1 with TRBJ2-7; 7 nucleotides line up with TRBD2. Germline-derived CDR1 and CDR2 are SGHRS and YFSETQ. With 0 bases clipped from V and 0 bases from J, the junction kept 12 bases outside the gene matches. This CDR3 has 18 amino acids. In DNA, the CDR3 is TGCGCCAGCAGCTTGGGCACAGGTACAACGGGGGGCTCCTACGAGCAGTACTTC. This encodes CASSLGTGTTGGSYEQYF.

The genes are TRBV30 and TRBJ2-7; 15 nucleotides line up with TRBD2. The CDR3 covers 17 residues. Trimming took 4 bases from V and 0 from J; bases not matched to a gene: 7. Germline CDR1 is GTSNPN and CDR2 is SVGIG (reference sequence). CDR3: CAWMLGLAGGTSYEQYF. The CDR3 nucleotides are TGTGCCTGGATGCTAGGACTAGCGGGAGGGACCTCCTACGAGCAGTACTTC.

The CDR3 DNA reads as TGTGCCAGCAGTCGAACGGGACTAGCGGGAGACGAGCAGTACTTC. It codes for CASSRTGLAGDEQYF. V and J are TRBV6-5 and TRBJ2-7, with 14 bases identical to TRBD2. This CDR3 contains 15 residues. The V gene end was trimmed by 5 bases and the J gene end by 5 bases; junction bases not matched to a gene: 5. The germline V gene encodes CDR1 MNHEY and CDR2 SVGAGI.

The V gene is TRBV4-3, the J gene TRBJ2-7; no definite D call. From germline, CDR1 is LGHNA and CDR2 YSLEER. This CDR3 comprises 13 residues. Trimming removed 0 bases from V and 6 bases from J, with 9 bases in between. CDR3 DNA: TGCGCCAGCAGCCAAGAGCATCGGTCCGAGCAGTACTTC. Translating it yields CASSQEHRSEQYF.

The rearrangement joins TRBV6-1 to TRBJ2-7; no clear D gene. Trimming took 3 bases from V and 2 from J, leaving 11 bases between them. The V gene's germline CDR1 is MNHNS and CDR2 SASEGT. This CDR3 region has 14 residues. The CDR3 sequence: CASSESVRTYEQYF. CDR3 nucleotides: TGTGCCAGCAGTGAGTCAGTGAGGACCTACGAGCAGTACTTC.

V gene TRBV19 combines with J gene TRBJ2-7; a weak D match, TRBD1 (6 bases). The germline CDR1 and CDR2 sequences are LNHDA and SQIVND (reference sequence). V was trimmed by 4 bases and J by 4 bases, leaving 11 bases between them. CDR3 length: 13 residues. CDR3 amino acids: CASSTGQLYEQYF. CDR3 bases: TGTGCCAGTAGTACCGGACAGCTTTACGAGCAGTACTTC.

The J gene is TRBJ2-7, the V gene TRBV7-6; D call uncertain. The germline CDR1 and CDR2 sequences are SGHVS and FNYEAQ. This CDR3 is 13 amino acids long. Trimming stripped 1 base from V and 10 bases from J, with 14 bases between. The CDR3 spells CASSLEGPRRQYF. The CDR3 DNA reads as TGTGCCAGCAGCTTAGAAGGCCCAAGGAGACAGTACTTC.

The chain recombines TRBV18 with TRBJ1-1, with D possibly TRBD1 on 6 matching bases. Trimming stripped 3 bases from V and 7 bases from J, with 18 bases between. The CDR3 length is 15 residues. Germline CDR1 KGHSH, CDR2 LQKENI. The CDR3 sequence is CASSPTRQGGGEAFF. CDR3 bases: TGTGCCAGCTCACCTACTAGGCAGGGAGGGGGTGAAGCTTTCTTT.

The CDR3 sequence: CASSPGQGRFWGNQPQHF. CDR3 DNA: TGTGCCAGTAGCCCCGGACAGGGAAGGTTTTGGGGCAATCAGCCCCAGCATTTT. The chain uses TRBV19 and TRBJ1-5; 8 bases match TRBD1. The ends lost 6 bases at V and 2 bases at J; junction bases unmatched: 15. Germline V gives CDR1 LNHDA, CDR2 SQIVND (reference sequence). CDR3 length: 18 amino acids.

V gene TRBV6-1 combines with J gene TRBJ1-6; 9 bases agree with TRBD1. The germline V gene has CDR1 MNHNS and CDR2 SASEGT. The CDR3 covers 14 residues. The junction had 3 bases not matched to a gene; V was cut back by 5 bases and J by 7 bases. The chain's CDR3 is CASSLGQGNSPLHF. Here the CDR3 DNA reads TGTGCCAGCAGTCTTGGACAGGGGAATTCACCCCTCCACTTT.

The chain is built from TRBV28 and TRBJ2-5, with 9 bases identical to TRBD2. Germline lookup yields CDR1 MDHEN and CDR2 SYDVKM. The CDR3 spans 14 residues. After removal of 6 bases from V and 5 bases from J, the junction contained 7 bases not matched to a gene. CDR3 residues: CASRISGSGETQYF. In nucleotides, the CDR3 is TGTGCCAGCAGGATTAGCGGGAGCGGTGAGACCCAGTACTTC.

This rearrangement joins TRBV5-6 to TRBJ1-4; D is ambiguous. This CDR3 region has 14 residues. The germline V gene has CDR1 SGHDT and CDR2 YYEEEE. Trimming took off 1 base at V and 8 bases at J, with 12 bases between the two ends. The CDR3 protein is CASSLRAAGEKLFF. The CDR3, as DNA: TGTGCCAGCAGCTTGCGGGCAGCGGGGGAAAAACTGTTTTTT.

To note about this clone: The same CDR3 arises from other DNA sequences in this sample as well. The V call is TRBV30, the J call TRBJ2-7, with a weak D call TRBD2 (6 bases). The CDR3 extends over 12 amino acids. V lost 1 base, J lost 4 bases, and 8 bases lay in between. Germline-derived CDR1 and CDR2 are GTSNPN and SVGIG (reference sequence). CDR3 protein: CAWSGGGYEQYF. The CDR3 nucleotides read TGTGCCTGGAGTGGCGGAGGGTACGAGCAGTACTTC.

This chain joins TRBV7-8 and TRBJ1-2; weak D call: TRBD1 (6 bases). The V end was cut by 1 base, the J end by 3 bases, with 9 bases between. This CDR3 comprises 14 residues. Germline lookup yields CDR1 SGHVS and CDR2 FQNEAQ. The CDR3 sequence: CASSLGHRDYGYTF. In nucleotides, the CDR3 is TGTGCCAGCAGCTTAGGGCACAGGGACTATGGCTACACCTTC.

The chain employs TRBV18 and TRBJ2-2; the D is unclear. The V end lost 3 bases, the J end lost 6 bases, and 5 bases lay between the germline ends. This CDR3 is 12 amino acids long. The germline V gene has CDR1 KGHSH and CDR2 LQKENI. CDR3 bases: TGTGCCAGCTCACCCCCCGCCGGGGAGCTGTTTTTT. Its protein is CASSPPAGELFF.

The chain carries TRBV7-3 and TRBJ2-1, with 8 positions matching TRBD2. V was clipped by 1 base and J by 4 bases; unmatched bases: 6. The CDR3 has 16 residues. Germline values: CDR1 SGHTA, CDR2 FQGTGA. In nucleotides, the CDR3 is TGTGCCAGCAGCTTAAACCCCGGGACTAGTTACAATGAGCAGTTCTTC. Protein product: CASSLNPGTSYNEQFF.

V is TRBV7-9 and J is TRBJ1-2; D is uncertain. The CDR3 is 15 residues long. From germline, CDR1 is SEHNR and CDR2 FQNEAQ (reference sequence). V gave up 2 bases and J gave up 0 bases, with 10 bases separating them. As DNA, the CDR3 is TGTGCCAGCAGCTTATTAGCAGCGTCTAACTATGGCTACACCTTC. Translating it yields CASSLLAASNYGYTF.

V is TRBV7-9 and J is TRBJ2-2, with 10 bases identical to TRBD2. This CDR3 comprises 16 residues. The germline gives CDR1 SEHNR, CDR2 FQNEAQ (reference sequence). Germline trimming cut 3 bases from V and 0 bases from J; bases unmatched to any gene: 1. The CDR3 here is CASSFSGGTNTGELFF. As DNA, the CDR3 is TGTGCCAGCAGCTTTAGCGGGGGGACGAACACCGGGGAGCTGTTTTTT.

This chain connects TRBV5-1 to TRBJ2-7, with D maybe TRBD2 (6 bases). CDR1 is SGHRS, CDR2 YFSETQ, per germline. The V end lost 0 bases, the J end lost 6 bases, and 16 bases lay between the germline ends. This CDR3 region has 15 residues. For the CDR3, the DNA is TGCGCCAGCAGCTTGGAGGCAGGGCCGGAGGGCGAGCAGTACTTC. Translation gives CASSLEAGPEGEQYF.

The CDR3 loop is CASSLTGTGGRTDTQYF. CDR3 coding DNA: TGTGCCAGCAGCTTAACCGGGACAGGGGGCCGAACAGATACGCAGTATTTT. The chain couples TRBV7-2 to TRBJ2-3, with 12 bases matching TRBD1. The germline V gene encodes CDR1 SGHTA and CDR2 FQGNSA. V shed 2 bases and J 3 bases; nucleotides not matched to a gene: 6. CDR3 size: 17 residues.

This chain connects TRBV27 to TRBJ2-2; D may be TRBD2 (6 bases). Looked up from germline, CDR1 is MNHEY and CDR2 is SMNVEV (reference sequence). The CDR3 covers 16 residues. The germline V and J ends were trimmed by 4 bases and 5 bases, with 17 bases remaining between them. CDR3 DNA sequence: TGTGCCAGCAGTTCCCCAACGGGAGAGGTTACCGGGGAGCTGTTTTTT. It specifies CASSSPTGEVTGELFF.

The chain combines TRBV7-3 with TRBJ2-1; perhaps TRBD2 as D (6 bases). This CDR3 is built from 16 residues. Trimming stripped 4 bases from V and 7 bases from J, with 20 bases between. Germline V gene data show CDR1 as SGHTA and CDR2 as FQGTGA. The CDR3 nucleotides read TGTGCCAGCAGCTATAACCCGGGAGAGGGAGATAATGAGCAGTTCTTC. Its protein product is CASSYNPGEGDNEQFF.